A selection of T cell receptor beta chains follows, all from one sample in a study of T-cell reconstitution after alpha-beta-depleted transplantation in children. TCRdb reprocessed the PCR reads with MiXCR, giving one entry per CDR3 protein. Here the sample spans 300,000 to 350,000 distinct CDR3 sequences, more than 20% being singletons. Source: PBMCs, mostly from graft donor cells, taken 180 days after TCRalphabeta/CD19-depleted stem cell transplant. Source of these receptors: a male patient between 5 and 17 years old who had a stem cell transplant for acute lymphoblastic leukemia, so the T cells may come from the graft donor. CDR3s include the opening cysteine and the closing phenylalanine or tryptophan. The D gene is left open where the match is weak. Clone size appears in some rows only: once, few, many, or a class for an expanded clone.

CDR3 length: 16; V gene: TRBV4-1; J gene: TRBJ1-4; D gene: -; clone size: few; CDR3 protein: CASSQVVDSTNEKLFF; CDR3 DNA: TGCGCCAGCAGCCAAGTCGTCGACTCAACTAATGAAAAACTGTTTTTT
CDR3 length: 19; V gene: TRBV6-5; J gene: TRBJ2-2; D gene: -; clone size: few; CDR3 protein: CASSYGLHQWGVDTGELFF; CDR3 DNA: TGTGCCAGCAGTTACGGACTACATCAATGGGGAGTCGACACCGGGGAGCTGTTTTTT
CDR3 length: 11; V gene: TRBV5-4; J gene: TRBJ2-1; D gene: -; clone size: few; CDR3 protein: CASSSPYEQFF; CDR3 DNA: TGTGCCAGCAGCTCCCCTTATGAGCAGTTCTTC
CDR3 length: 20; V gene: TRBV12-3/TRBV12-4; J gene: TRBJ2-5; D gene: TRBD2; clone size: few; CDR3 protein: CASSYRKRGLAGEFQETQYF; CDR3 DNA: TGTGCCAGCAGTTATAGGAAGAGGGGGCTAGCGGGAGAGTTCCAAGAGACCCAGTACTTC
CDR3 length: 14; V gene: TRBV3-1; J gene: TRBJ2-1; D gene: -; clone size: -; CDR3 protein: CASRWRGSYNEQFF; CDR3 DNA: TGTGCCAGCAGGTGGAGGGGCTCCTACAATGAGCAGTTCTTC
CDR3 length: 14; V gene: TRBV29-1; J gene: TRBJ2-5; D gene: -; clone size: -; CDR3 protein: CSVNRSPYQETQYF; CDR3 DNA: TGCAGCGTTAACAGGTCCCCGTACCAAGAGACCCAGTACTTC
CDR3 length: 17; V gene: TRBV7-2; J gene: TRBJ1-6; D gene: TRBD1; clone size: few; CDR3 protein: CASSLLAGTEYNSPLHF; CDR3 DNA: TGTGCCAGCAGCTTGTTAGCCGGGACAGAATATAATTCACCCCTCCACTTT
CDR3 length: 14; V gene: TRBV5-1; J gene: TRBJ2-5; D gene: -; clone size: -; CDR3 protein: CASSSRQVQETQYF; CDR3 DNA: TGCGCCAGCAGCTCCCGACAGGTGCAAGAGACCCAGTACTTC
CDR3 length: 16; V gene: TRBV12-5; J gene: TRBJ1-2; D gene: -; clone size: -; CDR3 protein: CASGLRDTVRDYGYTF; CDR3 DNA: TGTGCTAGTGGTTTGCGGGACACAGTTCGTGACTATGGCTACACCTTC
CDR3 length: 12; V gene: TRBV20-1; J gene: TRBJ2-7; D gene: -; clone size: few; CDR3 protein: CSASGTRYEQYF; CDR3 DNA: TGCAGTGCTAGCGGCACTAGATACGAGCAGTACTTC
CDR3 length: 14; V gene: TRBV29-1; J gene: TRBJ1-1; D gene: -; clone size: few; CDR3 protein: CSVDRSAMNTEAFF; CDR3 DNA: TGCAGCGTTGATCGTTCAGCCATGAACACTGAAGCTTTCTTT
CDR3 length: 14; V gene: TRBV20-1; J gene: TRBJ2-7; D gene: -; clone size: -; CDR3 protein: CSARARDTSYEQYF; CDR3 DNA: TGCAGTGCTAGAGCCCGGGACACCTCCTACGAGCAGTACTTC
CDR3 length: 14; V gene: TRBV27; J gene: TRBJ1-5; D gene: -; clone size: few; CDR3 protein: CASSFFGGNQPQHF; CDR3 DNA: TGTGCCAGCAGTTTTTTTGGGGGTAATCAGCCCCAGCATTTT
CDR3 length: 16; V gene: TRBV5-1; J gene: TRBJ2-7; D gene: TRBD1; clone size: few; CDR3 protein: CASSPTGTATSYEQYF; CDR3 DNA: TGCGCCAGCAGCCCGACCGGGACAGCGACCTCCTACGAGCAGTACTTC
CDR3 length: 12; V gene: TRBV12-3/TRBV12-4; J gene: TRBJ2-1; D gene: -; clone size: many; CDR3 protein: CASRLGTPEQFF; CDR3 DNA: TGTGCCAGCAGGCTCGGGACTCCGGAGCAGTTCTTC
CDR3 length: 11; V gene: TRBV29-1; J gene: TRBJ1-2; D gene: TRBD1; clone size: -; CDR3 protein: CSVRQGVGYTF; CDR3 DNA: TGCAGCGTTAGACAGGGAGTAGGCTACACCTTC